This T cell receptor (beta chain) was recorded in a study of T cell repertoires and Cas9 in healthy adults. Looking at the study overall: Multi-effector potency, cytotoxicity and lineage were assessed in SpCas9-reactive CD4 and CD8 T cells.

This CDR3 spans 17 amino acids. Germline-derived CDR1 and CDR2 are LNHDA and SQIVND (reference sequence). With V trimmed by 0 bases and J by 1 base, 2 bases remained unmatched. Using immunoSEQ multiplex PCR, the repertoire was profiled, and TCRdb retains in-frame clones only, with some absent. The sample includes about 14,000 clones, approximately 89% of them seen just once. The clonotype comes from a human donor in good health. The J gene is TRBJ2-6, the V gene TRBV19; TRBD2 matches 8 bases. The specimen sequenced was Tregs (CD4+, CD25+, CD127-, CD137-, CD154-) from PBMCs; culture status not recorded. CDR3 nucleotide sequence: TGTGCCAGTAGTATAGAAGCGGGAGCTTCTGGGGCCAACGTCCTGACTTTC. The encoded protein is CASSIEAGASGANVLTF.